Presented here are 3 T cell receptor beta chains from one specimen sequenced in a study of T-cell memory formation after mild COVID-19. MiXCR was run by TCRdb on the 5' RACE reads, yielding one entry per CDR3 protein. Among 400,000 to 500,000 distinct CDR3 sequences listed, 20% to 30% were seen once. Sequencing was performed on PBMCs or a T cell subset sorted from them (not recorded which). The receptors stem from an adult woman who had mild COVID-19 (a few samples of this study predate the infection). Cell type and time point are not known.

This chain links TRBV12-3 or TRBV12-4 with TRBJ2-7; 13 positions match TRBD2. J gave up 7 bases and V 4 bases, and 7 bases lay outside the gene matches. This CDR3 spans 15 amino acids. CDR3 protein: CASSWTSGSLGEQYF. CDR3 in DNA: TGTGCCAGCAGTTGGACTAGCGGGAGCTTGGGTGAGCAGTACTTC.

This clonotype has more than one count but fewer than ten. This rearrangement joins TRBV6-5 to TRBJ1-2, with a tentative D call TRBD1 (6 bases). The V and J ends lost 0 bases and 3 bases respectively, with 20 bases between them. Germline V CDR1 and CDR2: MNHEY, SVGAGI. There are 18 residues in the CDR3. CDR3 bases: TGTGCCAGCAGTTACTCGTGGCGCCAGGGGCGCGGATACTATGGCTACACCTTC. It encodes CASSYSWRQGRGYYGYTF.

There are many counts of this clonotype. This chain connects TRBV9 to TRBJ2-2, with 8 positions matching TRBD2. This CDR3 is 15 amino acids long. The germline V gene has CDR1 SGDLS and CDR2 YYNGEE. Losses at the gene ends were 2 bases for V and 3 bases for J; bases not matched to a gene: 3. CDR3 bases: TGTGCCAGCAGCGTTAGCGGGAAAGACACCGGGGAGCTGTTTTTT. The encoded protein is CASSVSGKDTGELFF.